The rows below give T cell receptor beta chains drawn from one sample of a study of OX40 agonist ivuxolimab in advanced cancers. Assay: immunoSEQ multiplex PCR; the TCRdb copy retains only in-frame clones and omits some. The data show some 14,000 clones, about 82% seen once. The sample here was CD4+ or CD8+ T cells sorted from blood, taken in a trial of the OX40 agonist ivuxolimab. The receptors stem from an adult with an advanced solid tumor such as melanoma, head and neck, liver or kidney cancer. The conserved cysteine and the conserved F or W are not part of the CDR3 here. D genes are given only for firm matches.

CDR3,V,D
ATRNSGTSGYNEQF,TRBV15,TRBD2
ASSASQPYEQY,TRBV2,-
ATGLAGEFNEQF,TRBV15,TRBD2
ASSGDTANTEAF,TRBV2,-
ASSFYNEQF,TRBV27,-
ASSKLAGESYEQY,TRBV6-5,TRBD2
ASRRYEQY,TRBV6-1,-
ASSQPGTDTGELF,TRBV11-1,-
ASSRPTDTQY,TRBV27,-
ASSVEGEGIGMNTEAF,TRBV9,-
ASSLAGNEQY,TRBV5-5,-
ASSVLSGGVYNEQF,TRBV9,TRBD2
ASSLAADPDPEAF,TRBV7-9,-
ASSVAAGDYNEQF,TRBV2,TRBD2
ASSVGGTGYGYT,TRBV5-1,TRBD1
ATGSGGLTGELF,TRBV10-3,TRBD2
ASGSGSYNEQF,TRBV12-5,-
ASSQGASYEQY,TRBV5-1,TRBD1
ASSLQLAENNEQF,TRBV7-3,TRBD2
ATSREGQAPFYEQY,TRBV15,TRBD1
ASSFEAGGHTDTQY,TRBV7-8,TRBD2
ASSVAGEQF,TRBV9,-
ASSPRDREHEQY,TRBV4-1,TRBD1
ASSQSGTGQETQY,TRBV23-1,TRBD1
ASSVKQGDAYGYT,TRBV9,TRBD1
ASSEIIGTGPYEQY,TRBV25-1,TRBD1
ASSEAVMGFSYEQY,TRBV6-1,-
ASSPSAGSTYEQY,TRBV9,TRBD2
ASSVEGEGQPQH,TRBV9,-
ASSFSGTLYEQY,TRBV7-3,-
ASSLTGGVYGYT,TRBV5-5,TRBD1